The 27 T cell receptor beta chains below all came from one sample that was sequenced in a study of T cell changes during pregnancy in multiple sclerosis. Profiling relied on immunoSEQ multiplex PCR, and the TCRdb table lists in-frame clones only, not all of them. Here the sample spans about 71,000 clones, roughly 92% being singletons. This sample comprised peripheral blood, obtained in the third trimester of pregnancy. The receptors were gathered from a female donor with multiple sclerosis, enrolled in a pregnancy study.

This chain uses TRBV6-1 with TRBJ2-1; 16 bases map to TRBD2. CDR3 length: 22 amino acids. With 2 bases clipped from V and 0 bases from J, the junction kept 13 bases outside the gene matches. Germline CDR1 reads MNHNS; CDR2 reads SASEGT. The DNA of the CDR3 is TGTGCCAGCAGTGAAAGGTTGTCGGGACTAGCGGGAGGGCCAAGCTCCTACAATGAGCAGTTCTTC. Translation gives CASSERLSGLAGGPSSYNEQFF.

The V call is TRBV18, the J call TRBJ2-7; a possible D gene is TRBD1 (6 bases). The germline V and J ends were trimmed by 2 bases and 4 bases, with 9 bases remaining between them. Germline V gene data show CDR1 as KGHSH and CDR2 as LQKENI. The length of the CDR3 is 13 residues. Here the CDR3 DNA reads TGTGCCAGCTCACCAACCAGGGGATACGAGCAGTACTTC. Amino acids: CASSPTRGYEQYF.

This clone was detected once. This chain uses TRBV4-1 with TRBJ2-7; tentatively, D is TRBD2 (5 bases). V was trimmed by 3 bases and J by 0 bases, leaving 6 bases between them. This CDR3 is 13 amino acids long. Germline-derived CDR1 and CDR2 are MGHRA and YSYEKL. The CDR3 DNA follows: TGCGCCAGCAGCCACACTAGCTCCTACGAGCAGTACTTC. Its translation: CASSHTSSYEQYF.

This sequence joins TRBV5-1 and TRBJ1-4; TRBD1 matches 9 bases. The trim removed 1 base at V and 0 bases at J, leaving 1 base unmatched. The CDR3 contains 16 residues. Germline lookup yields CDR1 SGHRS and CDR2 YFSETQ. The CDR3 DNA is TGCGCCAGCAGCTTGTGGACAGGGGCAACTAATGAAAAACTGTTTTTT. Translated, it gives CASSLWTGATNEKLFF.

The CDR3 loop is CASSLTGSYNEQFF. The CDR3 bases are TGTGCCAGCAGCTTGACAGGAAGCTACAATGAGCAGTTCTTC. J is TRBJ2-1 and V is TRBV7-2, with a possible D match to TRBD1 (6 bases). There are 14 residues in the CDR3. Trimming pared 3 bases from V and 3 bases from J, leaving 9 bases between. Germline values: CDR1 SGHTA, CDR2 FQGNSA.

In this sample, this clone turned up a few times. The rearrangement links TRBV6-1 to TRBJ1-1; D is ambiguous. Germline V gene data show CDR1 as MNHNS and CDR2 as SASEGT. The V gene lost 6 bases and the J gene lost 2 bases, with 10 bases spanning the gap. The CDR3 totals 13 residues. For the CDR3, the DNA is TGTGCCAGCAGGCTCCACTTAAACACTGAAGCTTTCTTT. Translated: CASRLHLNTEAFF.

The V call is TRBV29-1, the J call TRBJ2-7; possibly TRBD2 for D (5 bases). The CDR3 has 13 amino acids. Trimming shortened V by 3 bases and J by 4 bases, and 13 bases separated the two germline ends. The germline V gene has CDR1 SQVTM and CDR2 ANQGSEA. CDR3 coding DNA: TGCAGCGTTGAGGACGGGATGACTTACGAGCAGTACTTC. Translation: CSVEDGMTYEQYF.

V and J are TRBV7-2 and TRBJ1-1; TRBD1 agrees at 7 bases. This CDR3 is built from 12 residues. CDR1 is SGHTA, CDR2 FQGNSA, per germline. With 2 bases clipped from V and 8 bases from J, the junction kept 2 bases outside the gene matches. The DNA for the CDR3 is TGTGCCAGCAGCTTAAGGGGGCTCGAAGCTTTCTTT. Its translation: CASSLRGLEAFF.

The sample holds a few counts of this clone. This chain joins TRBV29-1 and TRBJ1-1; 7 positions agree with TRBD1. This CDR3 comprises 13 residues. Germline assignment: CDR1 SQVTM and CDR2 ANQGSEA. V lost 5 bases to trimming and J lost 0 bases; unmatched junction nucleotides: 3. CDR3 region: CSVMGQLNTEAFF. The CDR3 DNA is TGCAGCGTTATGGGACAGTTGAACACTGAAGCTTTCTTT.

This clone came up a few times. This chain joins TRBV10-3 and TRBJ2-5; 8 bases align to TRBD1. The CDR3 loop spans 14 amino acids. V gave up 4 bases and J gave up 7 bases; unmatched junction bases: 8. The germline V gene has CDR1 ENHRY and CDR2 SYGVKD. Here the CDR3 reads CAISGTGRGGTQYF. CDR3 nucleotide sequence: TGTGCCATCAGTGGGACAGGGAGAGGAGGGACCCAGTACTTC.

The J gene is TRBJ2-3, the V gene TRBV5-1, with TRBD2 identical over 13 bases. This CDR3 has 18 residues. J gave up 2 bases and V 4 bases, and 10 bases lay outside the gene matches. CDR1 is SGHRS, CDR2 YFSETQ, per germline. CDR3 nucleotides: TGCGCCAGCAGCGGAGCCGGGACTAGCGGGACCAACACAGATACGCAGTATTTT. Translation: CASSGAGTSGTNTDTQYF.

The gene calls are TRBV14 and TRBJ1-1; D unresolved. The CDR3 spans 14 residues. V lost 4 bases to trimming and J lost 1 base, with 10 bases between them. Germline CDR1 is SGHDN and CDR2 is FVKESK. The CDR3 DNA sequence: TGTGCCAGCAGCCCGGGCCTAGCGAACACTGAAGCTTTCTTT. Translation: CASSPGLANTEAFF.

The V call is TRBV6-1, the J call TRBJ2-1; a possible D gene is TRBD2 (5 bases). Trimming pared 2 bases from V and 0 bases from J, leaving 8 bases between. From germline, CDR1 is MNHNS and CDR2 SASEGT. The CDR3 is 15 amino acids. The CDR3 sequence is CASSEPRGSYNEQFF. The CDR3 bases are TGTGCCAGCAGTGAACCTCGGGGCTCCTACAATGAGCAGTTCTTC.

The chain recombines TRBV4-3 with TRBJ2-7; D uncertain. The CDR3 runs to 15 residues. The V end lost 0 bases, the J end lost 5 bases, and 14 bases lay between the germline ends. Germline V gene sequence: CDR1 LGHNA, CDR2 YSLEER. CDR3 residues: CASSQDSSRGNEQYF. In DNA form, the CDR3 reads TGCGCCAGCAGCCAAGACTCTTCCCGAGGCAACGAGCAGTACTTC.

The chain combines TRBV7-6 with TRBJ2-1; D perhaps matches TRBD2 (6 bases). CDR3 size: 15 residues. The germline CDR1 and CDR2 sequences are SGHVS and FNYEAQ. Trimming took 1 base from V and 4 from J, leaving 11 bases between them. The CDR3 is CASSLGSREYNEQFF. CDR3 in DNA: TGTGCCAGCAGCTTAGGTAGTCGGGAGTACAATGAGCAGTTCTTC.

The chain recombines TRBV6-1 with TRBJ2-5; 7 nucleotides align to TRBD1. With V trimmed by 6 bases and J by 2 bases, 9 bases remained unmatched. The CDR3 is 15 amino acids. The germline CDR1 and CDR2 sequences are MNHNS and SASEGT. The CDR3 coding sequence is TGTGCCAGCAGGAAGACAGGGAGTCCTCAAGAGACCCAGTACTTC. Amino acids: CASRKTGSPQETQYF.

The chain carries TRBV9 and TRBJ2-1; TRBD1 might be the D (5 bases). Trimming took off 0 bases at V and 6 bases at J, with 13 bases between the two ends. Germline V lookup: CDR1 SGDLS, CDR2 YYNGEE. This CDR3 region has 15 residues. The CDR3 protein is CASSVGAGKGNEQFF. Written as DNA, the CDR3 is TGTGCCAGCAGCGTAGGGGCAGGGAAGGGCAATGAGCAGTTCTTC. The variable domain in full, completed from reference TRBV9 and TRBJ2-1, reads DSGVTQTPKHLITATGQRVTLRCSPRSGDLSVYWYQQSLDQGLQFLIQYYNGEERAKGNILERFSAQQFPDLHSELNLSSLELGDSALYFCASSVGAGKGNEQFFGPGTRLTVL.

A single count supports this clone. The chain is built from TRBV30 and TRBJ2-1, with 7 bases lining up with TRBD2. The CDR3 contains 12 residues. The V gene's germline CDR1 is GTSNPN and CDR2 SVGIG (reference sequence). The ends lost 3 bases at V and 10 bases at J; junction bases unmatched: 6. The CDR3 spells CAWRLGEGEQFF. In DNA form, the CDR3 reads TGTGCCTGGAGGTTGGGGGAGGGAGAGCAGTTCTTC.

The V and J genes are TRBV19 and TRBJ1-5, with D possibly TRBD1 on 6 matching bases. The V and J ends lost 6 bases and 2 bases respectively, with 14 bases between them. The CDR3 contains 15 residues. The V gene's germline CDR1 is LNHDA and CDR2 SQIVND (reference sequence). The CDR3 DNA reads TGTGCCAGTAGACCACAGGGTACGGGCAATCAGCCCCAGCATTTT. It yields the protein CASRPQGTGNQPQHF.

The chain has TRBV7-9 and TRBJ2-7; 8 bases are a match to TRBD2. The CDR3 consists of 15 residues. With V trimmed by 2 bases and J by 2 bases, 5 bases remained unmatched. CDR1 and CDR2 from the germline V gene are SEHNR and FQNEAQ (reference sequence). This CDR3 reads CASSLSLGLAYEQYF. The DNA of the CDR3 is TGTGCCAGCAGCTTAAGTTTGGGACTAGCCTACGAGCAGTACTTC. Supplemented by reference TRBV7-9 and TRBJ2-7, the full variable domain reads DTGVSQNPRHKITKRGQNVTFRCDPISEHNRLYWYRQTLGQGPEFLTYFQNEAQLEKSRLLSDRFSAERPKGSFSTLEIQRTEQGDSAMYLCASSLSLGLAYEQYFGPGTRLTVT.

In this sample, this clone turned up once. V and J are TRBV6-6 and TRBJ2-2; 12 nucleotides agree with TRBD2. The germline CDR1 and CDR2 sequences are MNHNY and SVGAGI (reference sequence). CDR3 length: 16 amino acids. V shed 8 bases, J shed 7 bases, and the junction held 11 bases outside the gene matches. CDR3 region: CASDAPGTSGRGELFF. CDR3 in DNA: TGTGCCAGCGACGCACCTGGGACTAGCGGGCGCGGGGAGCTGTTTTTT.

The chain recombines TRBV5-1 with TRBJ2-5, with TRBD2 matching over 10 bases. CDR3 length equals 16 residues. V lost 1 base and J lost 1; bases outside the gene matches: 4. CDR1 SGHRS and CDR2 YFSETQ come from the germline V gene. The CDR3 region is CASSLYLAGGQETQYF. In DNA form, the CDR3 reads TGCGCCAGCAGCTTGTATTTAGCGGGAGGCCAAGAGACCCAGTACTTC.

This chain links TRBV15 with TRBJ1-5, with D maybe TRBD1 (5 bases). Per the germline V gene, CDR1 is LNHNV and CDR2 is YYDKDF (reference sequence). Trimming removed 5 bases from V and 2 bases from J, with 10 bases in between. This CDR3 is 14 amino acids long. The CDR3 is CATSGEGGNQPQHF. The CDR3 DNA sequence: TGTGCCACCAGCGGGGAAGGGGGCAATCAGCCCCAGCATTTT.

At least ten counts were recorded for this clone. This rearrangement joins TRBV6-4 to TRBJ2-1; 8 bases are shared with TRBD1. The CDR3 spans 15 residues. Per the germline V gene, CDR1 is MRHNA and CDR2 is SNTAGT. V gave up 5 bases and J gave up 6 bases; unmatched junction bases: 9. The CDR3, as DNA: TGTGCCAGCAGTTTCGGACAGGGAGCCGGCAATGAGCAGTTCTTC. Amino acid sequence: CASSFGQGAGNEQFF.

The rearrangement uses TRBV7-9 and TRBJ1-1; perhaps TRBD1 as D (5 bases). The ends were cut back, 2 bases at V and 4 bases at J, with 8 bases in the middle. The CDR3 runs 13 residues. Per germline, CDR1 SEHNR and CDR2 FQNEAQ (reference sequence). The CDR3 DNA follows: TGTGCCAGCAGCTTACGACAGAGCACTGAAGCTTTCTTT. Protein product: CASSLRQSTEAFF.

This clone was detected once. The chain combines TRBV27 with TRBJ2-5; the D gene is possibly TRBD2 (6 bases). Trimming pared 8 bases from V and 2 bases from J, leaving 12 bases between. Per the germline V gene, CDR1 is MNHEY and CDR2 is SMNVEV (reference sequence). The CDR3 has 13 residues. CDR3 nucleotide sequence: TGTGCCAGCGGGCGGGGTGGACAAGAGACCCAGTACTTC. It is translated as CASGRGGQETQYF.

The chain recombines TRBV6-5 with TRBJ1-5; D is possibly TRBD1 (6 bases). The CDR3 loop spans 15 amino acids. With 5 bases removed from V and 6 bases from J, the gap between germline ends came to 17 bases. In germline, CDR1 is MNHEY, CDR2 SVGAGI. CDR3 coding DNA: TGTGCCAGCAGTCTCACACAGGGTTTGGGTCAGCCCCAGCATTTT. The encoded protein is CASSLTQGLGQPQHF.